This T cell receptor beta chain was profiled in a study of blood T cell repertoires in COVID-19. Overall study context: Sample material is recorded as cDNA or gDNA derived from T cells, B-cell-depleted T cells, or PBMCs.

TCRdb keeps only in-frame clones here, not all; method: immunoSEQ multiplex PCR. The data contain 450,000 to 600,000 clones, roughly 87% of them singletons. The germline V gene has CDR1 GTSNPN and CDR2 SVGIG (reference sequence). The CDR3 has 13 amino acids. V lost 5 bases to trimming and J lost 8 bases; unmatched junction nucleotides: 8. The source of this sequence is a woman aged 18-29 years who had recovered from COVID-19. The V call is TRBV30, the J call TRBJ1-3; 8 positions agree with TRBD1. Material: PBMCs or T cells enriched from blood (not recorded which). The CDR3 is CAWASTGADTIYF. The CDR3 DNA reads TGTGCCTGGGCCTCGACAGGGGCGGACACCATATATTTT.